This T cell receptor (beta chain) was captured by sequencing in a study of CD8 T cells in ankylosing spondylitis. Study-level points and caveats: CD8+ disease-linked clones were present at relatively low frequencies in blood. There was a TCR beta motif, made of eight highly homologous variants, that appeared characteristic of ankylosing spondylitis blood.

Concerning this clonotype: Its antigen is not identified.

Each CDR3 protein gets one entry after TCRdb re-called the 5' RACE reads with MiXCR. Of some 300,000 distinct CDR3 sequences listed, around 21% were seen once; the top ten hold approximately 3.7%. What was sequenced was blood, either unsorted or a sorted T cell fraction (not recorded which). The origin of this receptor is a female donor with ankylosing spondylitis or in good health (not recorded which).

CDR3 nucleotide sequence: TGTGCCTCCAGACCGACGTGGAATAGCGGGAGTGGTTTATACGAGCAGTACTTC. The encoded protein is CASRPTWNSGSGLYEQYF. The chain employs TRBV30 and TRBJ2-7; 9 bases are a match to TRBD2. Germline V lookup: CDR1 GTSNPN, CDR2 SVGIG (reference sequence). Trimming took 7 bases from V and 4 from J; bases not matched to a gene: 23. The CDR3 spans 18 residues.